A selection of T cell receptor beta chains follows, all from one sample in a study of T cell responses to AZD1222 COVID-19 vaccine. Generated by immunoSEQ multiplex PCR, the TCRdb table keeps only in-frame clones and is missing some. The data show some 150,000 clones, 85% to 95% seen once. The sample here was peripheral blood, taken on day 0 of AZD1222 vaccination. The receptor source for this set is an adult in good health. The CDR3 runs from the conserved cysteine through the conserved F or W. Fields, in order: clone size, J gene, V gene, D gene, CDR3 protein, CDR3 DNA. The D gene is left open where the match is weak. Expanded clones are given a class, and other clones once, few, many or no size at all.

size: NA; J: TRBJ2-1; V: TRBV19; D: NA; CDR3: CASSPLGGLAFFRNNEQFF; DNA: TGTGCCAGTAGCCCCCTTGGGGGGCTAGCTTTTTTCAGAAACAATGAGCAGTTCTTC
size: NA; J: TRBJ1-2; V: TRBV5-4; D: TRBD1; CDR3: CASSAGQDPFYGYTF; DNA: TGTGCCAGCAGCGCCGGACAGGACCCTTTCTATGGCTACACCTTC
size: NA; J: TRBJ2-1; V: TRBV27; D: TRBD2; CDR3: CASSMGGFSYNEQFF; DNA: TGTGCCAGCAGCATGGGGGGGTTTTCCTACAATGAGCAGTTCTTC
size: NA; J: TRBJ1-1; V: TRBV3-1/TRBV3-2; D: TRBD1; CDR3: CASSPGTGANTEAFF; DNA: TGTGCCAGCAGCCCCGGGACAGGGGCGAACACTGAAGCTTTCTTT
size: NA; J: TRBJ1-6; V: TRBV7-9; D: NA; CDR3: CASSLTTANNSPLHF; DNA: TGTGCCAGCAGCTTAACGACAGCTAATAATTCACCCCTCCACTTT
size: NA; J: TRBJ2-3; V: TRBV7-8; D: NA; CDR3: CASSLKPRFGPDTQYF; DNA: TGTGCCAGCAGCCTTAAGCCGAGGTTCGGTCCAGATACGCAGTATTTT
size: NA; J: TRBJ2-3; V: TRBV2; D: TRBD2; CDR3: CASKLAGHTDTQYF; DNA: TGTGCCAGCAAGCTAGCGGGGCACACAGATACGCAGTATTTT
size: once; J: TRBJ1-2; V: TRBV18; D: NA; CDR3: CASSPGGAYGYTF; DNA: TGTGCCAGCTCACCAGGGGGCGCCTATGGCTACACCTTC
size: NA; J: TRBJ1-2; V: TRBV19; D: NA; CDR3: CASSRVGNFPRGNGYTF; DNA: TGTGCCAGTAGTAGGGTCGGGAATTTTCCCCGAGGAAATGGCTACACCTTC
size: NA; J: TRBJ1-3; V: TRBV28; D: NA; CDR3: CASSLGGSGNTIYF; DNA: TGTGCCAGCAGTTTAGGAGGGTCTGGAAACACCATATATTTT
size: NA; J: TRBJ2-5; V: TRBV7-2; D: NA; CDR3: CASSLDATRETQYF; DNA: TGTGCCAGCAGCTTAGATGCAACCCGGGAGACCCAGTACTTC
size: few; J: TRBJ2-1; V: TRBV7-3; D: NA; CDR3: CASGVLPSYNEQFF; DNA: TGTGCCAGTGGCGTACTACCTTCATACAATGAGCAGTTCTTC
size: NA; J: TRBJ2-3; V: TRBV27; D: NA; CDR3: CASSPTSTDTQYF; DNA: TGTGCCAGCAGTCCGACTAGCACAGATACGCAGTATTTT
size: NA; J: TRBJ1-2; V: TRBV9; D: NA; CDR3: CASSVEPGVAYGYTF; DNA: TGTGCCAGCAGCGTAGAACCGGGCGTCGCTTATGGCTACACCTTC
size: NA; J: TRBJ1-6; V: TRBV2; D: NA; CDR3: CASALSSYNSPLHF; DNA: TGTGCCAGTGCCCTGAGCTCCTATAATTCACCCCTCCACTTT
size: NA; J: TRBJ2-5; V: TRBV6-5; D: NA; CDR3: CATRALETQYF; DNA: TGTGCCACCCGGGCTTTGGAGACCCAGTACTTC
size: NA; J: TRBJ1-1; V: TRBV12-5; D: NA; CDR3: CASGSTAEAFF; DNA: TGTGCTAGTGGGTCAACAGCTGAAGCTTTCTTT
size: NA; J: TRBJ2-1; V: TRBV5-1; D: NA; CDR3: CASSLGLDSHNEQFF; DNA: TGCGCCAGCAGCTTGGGCCTGGACAGCCACAATGAGCAGTTCTTC
size: NA; J: TRBJ1-1; V: TRBV2; D: NA; CDR3: CATVRDLNTEAFF; DNA: TGTGCCACAGTGAGGGACTTGAACACTGAAGCTTTCTTT
size: once; J: TRBJ1-6; V: TRBV5-6; D: NA; CDR3: CASNRREGGYSPLHF; DNA: TGTGCCAGCAACCGAAGGGAGGGGGGCTATTCACCCCTCCACTTT
size: NA; J: TRBJ2-1; V: TRBV18; D: NA; CDR3: CASSPLTRRSNEQFF; DNA: TGTGCCAGCTCACCACTAACCAGGAGGAGCAATGAGCAGTTCTTC
size: NA; J: TRBJ1-1; V: TRBV28; D: NA; CDR3: CASSLPLNTEAFF; DNA: TGTGCCAGCAGTTTACCCCTGAACACTGAAGCTTTCTTT
size: NA; J: TRBJ1-2; V: TRBV5-1; D: NA; CDR3: CASSLGGSNYGYTF; DNA: TGCGCCAGCAGCCTCGGGGGATCTAACTATGGCTACACCTTC
size: NA; J: TRBJ1-4; V: TRBV7-9; D: TRBD1; CDR3: CASSRVGTGDEKLFF; DNA: TGTGCCAGCAGCCGGGTCGGGACAGGGGATGAAAAACTGTTTTTT
size: NA; J: TRBJ2-3; V: TRBV11-2; D: NA; CDR3: CASTQEAGPQYF; DNA: TGTGCCAGCACCCAAGAGGCGGGGCCGCAGTATTTT
size: NA; J: TRBJ2-5; V: TRBV15; D: NA; CDR3: CATSRGFREETQYF; DNA: TGTGCCACCAGCAGAGGTTTCAGAGAAGAGACCCAGTACTTC
size: NA; J: TRBJ2-5; V: TRBV5-4; D: TRBD2; CDR3: CASSLASSGGPGRWTQYF; DNA: TGTGCCAGCAGCTTGGCATCTAGCGGGGGCCCCGGCCGGTGGACCCAGTACTTC
size: NA; J: TRBJ1-2; V: TRBV28; D: NA; CDR3: CASLLPLQGKDGYTF; DNA: TGTGCCAGCCTACTCCCTCTCCAGGGGAAGGACGGCTACACCTTC
size: NA; J: TRBJ1-1; V: TRBV7-8; D: NA; CDR3: CASSLARQYTEAFF; DNA: TGTGCCAGCAGCTTAGCCCGACAGTACACTGAAGCTTTCTTT
size: few; J: TRBJ2-1; V: TRBV7-2; D: TRBD2; CDR3: CASSLARLAGVNEQFF; DNA: TGTGCCAGCAGCTTAGCGAGGCTAGCGGGTGTCAATGAGCAGTTCTTC
size: NA; J: TRBJ1-3; V: TRBV10-3; D: NA; CDR3: CAISEYLNQGAGGGNTIYF; DNA: TGTGCCATCAGTGAGTACTTAAATCAGGGTGCCGGAGGTGGAAACACCATATATTTT
size: NA; J: TRBJ2-1; V: TRBV7-9; D: TRBD1; CDR3: CASSRTGGRYNEQFF; DNA: TGTGCCAGCAGCCGGACAGGGGGCAGGTATAATGAGCAGTTCTTC
size: NA; J: TRBJ2-1; V: TRBV24-1; D: NA; CDR3: CATSGPGNEQFF; DNA: TGTGCCACCAGTGGCCCCGGGAATGAGCAGTTCTTC
size: NA; J: TRBJ1-1; V: TRBV6-1; D: TRBD1; CDR3: CASSDGTGFMNTEAFF; DNA: TGTGCCAGCAGTGACGGGACAGGGTTCATGAACACTGAAGCTTTCTTT
size: NA; J: TRBJ2-2; V: TRBV15; D: NA; CDR3: CATSRDAGFLTGELFF; DNA: TGTGCCACCAGCAGAGATGCGGGGTTCCTCACCGGGGAGCTGTTTTTT
size: NA; J: TRBJ2-1; V: TRBV12-5; D: NA; CDR3: CASGLLGHIYNEQFF; DNA: TGTGCTAGTGGACTCTTGGGACACATCTACAATGAGCAGTTCTTC
size: NA; J: TRBJ1-1; V: TRBV4-2; D: NA; CDR3: CASSQEEGDSNTEAFF; DNA: TGTGCCAGCAGCCAAGAGGAGGGGGATTCCAACACTGAAGCTTTCTTT
size: NA; J: TRBJ2-5; V: TRBV7-2; D: TRBD2; CDR3: CASSLAGGSETQYF; DNA: TGTGCCAGCAGCTTAGCGGGGGGGAGCGAGACCCAGTACTTC
size: NA; J: TRBJ2-3; V: TRBV10-3; D: NA; CDR3: CAISEGGRGGTDTQYF; DNA: TGTGCCATCAGTGAGGGGGGCAGGGGTGGCACAGATACGCAGTATTTT
size: NA; J: TRBJ1-5; V: TRBV11-2; D: NA; CDR3: CASSLDRNQPQHF; DNA: TGTGCCAGCAGCTTAGATCGGAATCAGCCCCAGCATTTT
size: NA; J: TRBJ1-5; V: TRBV11-2; D: NA; CDR3: CVSSLGDVQPQHF; DNA: TGTGTCAGCAGCTTAGGGGATGTTCAGCCCCAGCATTTT